This T cell receptor beta chain was sequenced during a study of blood T cell repertoires in COVID-19. Across the whole study: Donors in the United States, Italy and Spain gave samples during acute or convalescent COVID-19. The cDNA or gDNA used as material had been derived from T cells, B-cell-depleted T cells, or PBMCs.

The ends lost 4 bases at V and 6 bases at J; junction bases unmatched: 7. The CDR3 sequence is 15 residues long. Germline CDR1 is SGHKS and CDR2 is YYEKEE (reference sequence). Authors' analysis steps: Amplification of reference gene primers provided the estimated nucleated cell counts. TCRdb keeps only in-frame clones here, not all; method: immunoSEQ multiplex PCR. V, J and clone size reflect that table, while D and trimming were determined from the DNA. The table shows over 200,000 clones, with roughly nine tenths occurring only once. This chain connects TRBV5-5 to TRBJ2-2; 9 nucleotides agree with TRBD1. The clonotype originates from a man aged 40-50 years with acute or convalescent COVID-19. The sequenced sample consisted of peripheral blood. CDR3 nucleotide sequence: TGTGCCAGCAGCGGGGACAGGGCATTTGCCGGGGAGCTGTTTTTT. As protein: CASSGDRAFAGELFF.